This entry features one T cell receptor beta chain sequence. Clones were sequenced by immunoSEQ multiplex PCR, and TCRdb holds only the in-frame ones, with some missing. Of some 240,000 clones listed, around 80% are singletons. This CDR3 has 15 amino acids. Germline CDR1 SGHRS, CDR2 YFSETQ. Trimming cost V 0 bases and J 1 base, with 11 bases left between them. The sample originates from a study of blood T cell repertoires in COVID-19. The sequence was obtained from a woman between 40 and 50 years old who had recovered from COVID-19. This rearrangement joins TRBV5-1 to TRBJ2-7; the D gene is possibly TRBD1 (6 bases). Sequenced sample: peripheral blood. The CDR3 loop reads CASSLAWTESYEQYF. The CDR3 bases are TGCGCCAGCAGCTTGGCCTGGACAGAATCCTACGAGCAGTACTTC.